The source of this T cell receptor (beta chain) is a study of identifying expanded T cells in peripheral blood. Study-wide results and caveats: Two-week clone count variance significantly increased as total template count grew. Differentially abundant clones: roughly 1.2 between replicates, approximately 15 at roughly 2 weeks, 19 at four.

About this clone: Its antigen is currently unknown.

Profiled with immunoSEQ multiplex PCR; TCRdb holds only in-frame clones, not every one. The table records about 78,000 clones, approximately 84% of them present only once. Trimming pared 0 bases from V and 5 bases from J, leaving 6 bases between. This CDR3 contains 13 residues. Germline CDR1 reads SGHNT; CDR2 reads YYREEE (reference sequence). Source material: blood. The clonotype originates from a person aged 18 to 75 in good health. This chain joins TRBV5-4 and TRBJ1-5, with D unclear. CDR3 sequence: CASSLDSHQPQHF. The DNA for the CDR3 is TGTGCCAGCAGCTTGGACAGTCATCAGCCCCAGCATTTT.